Listed here are 2 T cell receptor beta chains from one sample, sequenced in a study of cytomegalovirus exposure and HLA in healthy donors. The PCR made use of 60 Vbeta and 13 Jbeta primers. TCRdb's table, derived via immunoSEQ multiplex PCR, lists solely in-frame clones and lacks some. The sample has roughly 42,000 clones; the top ten hold less than 1.5%. Material for sequencing was PBMCs. Receptor source: a man aged 25 to 40 in good health and CMV-seronegative.

The rearrangement links TRBV7-6 to TRBJ2-3, with 8 nucleotides matching TRBD2. This CDR3 contains 15 residues. Germline CDR1 and CDR2: SGHVS and FNYEAQ. The ends lost 1 base at V and 4 bases at J; junction bases unmatched: 4. The CDR3 loop is CASSLGSSGSDTQYF. CDR3 DNA: TGTGCCAGCAGCTTAGGGTCTAGCGGGTCAGATACGCAGTATTTT.

The chain links TRBV6-1 to TRBJ2-7; 10 nucleotides line up with TRBD1. CDR1 and CDR2 from the germline V gene are MNHNS and SASEGT. Trimming removed 9 bases from V and 4 bases from J; junction bases left unmatched: 6. The CDR3 sequence is 13 residues long. In DNA form, the CDR3 reads TGTGCCAGTGAAAGGACAGGGGGTTACGAGCAGTACTTC. Its translation is CASERTGGYEQYF.